These 25 T cell receptor beta chains share one sample of origin, sequenced in a study of T cells in Graves' hyperthyroidism and ophthalmopathy. Authors of the study amplified TCR beta CDR3 regions from RNA transcripts. The TCR CDR3 was amplified in a first-round RT-PCR using the HTBI primer set. TCRdb used MiXCR to reprocess the multiplex PCR reads, holding one entry per CDR3 protein. This table holds some 300,000 distinct CDR3 sequences, about 13% found once. The sequenced sample consisted of blood. Every receptor here comes from a woman aged 35 to 49 with Graves' hyperthyroidism.

This clonotype was detected many times. V is TRBV7-8 and J is TRBJ1-4, with D possibly being TRBD1 (5 bases). Between the trimmed V and J ends, which lost 7 bases and 11 bases, there was a span of 20 bases. Germline lookup yields CDR1 SGHVS and CDR2 FQNEAQ. The CDR3 runs 14 residues. The CDR3 sequence: CASTHGSGQRKLFF. The CDR3 DNA is TGTGCCAGCACCCACGGGTCAGGGCAGAGGAAACTGTTTTTT. The full variable domain, with the rest looked up from reference TRBV7-8 and TRBJ1-4, is GAGVSQSPRYKVAKRGQDVALRCDPISGHVSLFWYQQALGQGPEFLTYFQNEAQLDKSGLPSDRFFAERPEGSVSTLKIQRTQQEDSAVYLCASTHGSGQRKLFFGSGTQLSVL.

This clonotype has at least ten counts. The chain couples TRBV6-1 to TRBJ2-7; D is unresolved. Germline V lookup: CDR1 MNHNS, CDR2 SASEGT. The CDR3 extends over 11 amino acids. Trimming cost V 4 bases and J 5 bases, with 6 bases left between them. DNA of the CDR3: TGTGCCAGCAGTGCTGTCGACGAGCAGTACTTC. It specifies CASSAVDEQYF.

The table lists this clonotype with many counts. The chain recombines TRBV28 with TRBJ1-5; tentatively, D is TRBD1 (6 bases). The CDR3 loop spans 15 amino acids. V lost 6 bases and J 2 bases, leaving 14 bases between the germline ends. CDR1 and CDR2 (germline): MDHEN, SYDVKM. The CDR3 nucleotides are TGTGCCAGCAGGCCTCACTCAGGGGGCAATCAGCCCCAGCATTTT. Translating gives CASRPHSGGNQPQHF.

This clonotype was recorded many times. The V gene is TRBV3-1, the J gene TRBJ1-6; D possibly corresponds to TRBD1 (5 bases). Germline assignment: CDR1 LGHDT and CDR2 YNNKEL (reference sequence). Trimming took 2 bases from V and 7 from J, leaving 9 bases between them. This CDR3 is 14 amino acids long. The CDR3 DNA follows: TGTGCCAGCAGCCAACCTGGGGCAAATTCACCCCTCCACTTT. Translating it yields CASSQPGANSPLHF.

In this sample, this clonotype turned up many times. V is TRBV28 and J is TRBJ1-2, with 12 bases that match TRBD1. This CDR3 is built from 14 residues. Losses at the gene ends were 6 bases for V and 8 bases for J; bases not matched to a gene: 7. Per germline, CDR1 MDHEN and CDR2 SYDVKM. CDR3 loop: CASSAGQGARGYTF. In nucleotides, the CDR3 is TGTGCCAGCAGCGCGGGACAGGGGGCGAGGGGCTACACCTTC.

J is TRBJ2-1 and V is TRBV11-2; D perhaps matches TRBD1 (6 bases). Trimming cost V 6 bases and J 2 bases, with 11 bases left between them. CDR3 length equals 14 residues. The germline V gene encodes CDR1 SGHAT and CDR2 FQNNGV. As DNA, the CDR3 is TGTGCCAGCAGTCGGGACACCACCTACAATGAGCAGTTCTTC. Its translation: CASSRDTTYNEQFF.

This clonotype was found many times. This chain connects TRBV24-1 to TRBJ1-1; no firm D call. This CDR3 region has 13 residues. Germline V gene sequence: CDR1 KGHDR, CDR2 SFDVKD. V dropped 4 bases and J dropped 12 bases, with 17 bases sitting between them. The CDR3 nucleotides read TGTGCCACCAGTGAGGGCAATGCCCCGGGGACTTTCTTT. As protein: CATSEGNAPGTFF.

The J gene is TRBJ2-3, the V gene TRBV27; 7 bases map to TRBD1. The V and J ends lost 5 bases and 0 bases, in that order; junction bases with no gene match: 8. The CDR3 totals 16 residues. Germline lookup yields CDR1 MNHEY and CDR2 SMNVEV (reference sequence). In DNA, the CDR3 is TGTGCCAGCAGTGTTACCGGGACAGATAGCACAGATACGCAGTATTTT. Encoded protein: CASSVTGTDSTDTQYF.

At least ten counts were recorded for this clonotype. The gene calls are TRBV28 and TRBJ2-1; TRBD1 aligns across 10 bases. CDR3 length: 19 amino acids. The ends lost 3 bases at V and 0 bases at J; junction bases unmatched: 11. Germline CDR1 MDHEN, CDR2 SYDVKM. CDR3 in DNA: TGTGCCAGCAGTTTCTTTTTTTCGGGACAGGGGACCTCCTACAATGAGCAGTTCTTC. Its protein product is CASSFFFSGQGTSYNEQFF.

This clonotype appeared many times. The rearrangement uses TRBV7-2 and TRBJ2-5; D gene unclear. From germline, CDR1 is SGHTA and CDR2 FQGNSA. The CDR3 runs 13 residues. Trimming removed 3 bases from V and 1 base from J, with 6 bases in between. The CDR3 is CASSFLSQETQYF. CDR3 nucleotide sequence: TGTGCCAGCAGCTTTTTAAGCCAAGAGACCCAGTACTTC. Supplemented by reference TRBV7-2 and TRBJ2-5, the full variable domain reads GAGVSQSPSNKVTEKGKDVELRCDPISGHTALYWYRQSLGQGLEFLIYFQGNSAPDKSGLPSDRFSAERTGGSVSTLTIQRTQQEDSAVYLCASSFLSQETQYFGPGTRLLVL.

This chain joins TRBV3-1 and TRBJ2-6; D tentatively reads TRBD1 or TRBD2 (6 bases each). In germline, CDR1 is LGHDT, CDR2 YNNKEL (reference sequence). The ends were cut back, 4 bases at V and 2 bases at J, with 12 bases in the middle. The CDR3 has 16 amino acids. The CDR3 loop is CASSRGTITGANVLTF. CDR3 bases: TGTGCCAGCAGCCGCGGGACAATTACTGGGGCCAACGTCCTGACTTTC.

This clonotype appeared many times. V usage is TRBV11-1 and J usage is TRBJ2-7; D is uncertain. V shed 6 bases and J shed 1 base, with 13 bases lying between them. There are 14 residues in the CDR3. Germline lookup yields CDR1 SGHAT and CDR2 FQDESV (reference sequence). CDR3 nucleotides: TGTGCCAGCAGTACTCGACAATTATCCTACGAGCAGTACTTC. As protein: CASSTRQLSYEQYF. Using reference TRBV11-1 and TRBJ2-7 for the parts outside the CDR3, the full variable domain is EAEVAQSPRYKITEKSQAVAFWCDPISGHATLYWYRQILGQGPELLVQFQDESVVDDSQLPKDRFSAERLKGVDSTLKIQPAELGDSAMYLCASSTRQLSYEQYFGPGTRLTVT.

This clonotype has only a few counts. As DNA, the CDR3 is TGTGCCAGCAGACCAGCCGGGACAGGGGGCGGTCAGCCCCAGCATTTT. Translating it yields CASRPAGTGGGQPQHF. The rearrangement links TRBV12-3 or TRBV12-4 to TRBJ1-5; 12 nucleotides agree with TRBD1. The junction had 9 bases not matched to a gene; V was cut back by 6 bases and J by 6 bases. This CDR3 has 16 residues.

This clonotype was counted ten times or more. The chain links TRBV3-1 to TRBJ2-7; 8 bases fit TRBD1. V lost 4 bases and J lost 2; bases outside the gene matches: 10. The CDR3 loop spans 16 amino acids. Germline V lookup: CDR1 LGHDT, CDR2 YNNKEL (reference sequence). CDR3 residues: CASSLAPGQVPYEQYF. The CDR3 region has the DNA TGTGCCAGCAGCCTAGCACCGGGACAGGTTCCCTACGAGCAGTACTTC.

The genes are TRBV29-1 and TRBJ2-7; D unresolved. The V gene lost 1 base and the J gene lost 2 bases, with 3 bases spanning the gap. The CDR3 is 11 amino acids. In germline, CDR1 is SQVTM, CDR2 ANQGSEA. The CDR3 bases are TGCAGCGTTGAAGCGGCCTACGAGCAGTACTTC. Protein sequence: CSVEAAYEQYF.

The genes are TRBV28 and TRBJ1-5; 12 bases are a match to TRBD1. This CDR3 contains 16 residues. Per germline, CDR1 MDHEN and CDR2 SYDVKM. V shed 6 bases and J 7 bases; nucleotides not matched to a gene: 10. DNA for the CDR3: TGTGCCAGCAGCCGGGGGGGACAGGGGGCACGGCAGCCCCAGCATTTT. As protein: CASSRGGQGARQPQHF.

This chain connects TRBV6-1 to TRBJ1-3, with D possibly being TRBD1 (5 bases). This CDR3 spans 15 amino acids. V dropped 5 bases and J dropped 0 bases, with 11 bases sitting between them. Germline CDR1 is MNHNS and CDR2 is SASEGT. This CDR3 reads CASSFGQDSGNTIYF. DNA for the CDR3: TGTGCCAGCAGTTTCGGACAAGACTCTGGAAACACCATATATTTT.

As for this clonotype: Germline is not matched at one junction end, which may reflect a read error. This sequence joins TRBV10-3 and TRBJ2-7; D is undetermined. Germline-derived CDR1 and CDR2 are ENHRY and SYGVKD. CDR3 length: 14 residues. For the CDR3, the DNA is TGTGCCATCACTGAGCCGGAGAGAGGATACGAGCAGTACTTC. Translating it yields CAITEPERGYEQYF.

The chain employs TRBV20-1 and TRBJ2-7, with TRBD2 identical over 9 bases. Germline loops: CDR1 DFQATT, CDR2 SNEGSKA (reference sequence). With V trimmed by 1 base and J by 5 bases, 6 bases remained unmatched. This CDR3 is built from 14 residues. The CDR3 DNA reads as TGCAGTGCTAGAGTGGTAGCGGGAGTGAACGAGCAGTACTTC. Its protein is CSARVVAGVNEQYF.

This chain joins TRBV28 and TRBJ2-5, with 11 nucleotides matching TRBD1. The CDR3 runs to 15 residues. Trimming took 6 bases from V and 5 from J; bases not matched to a gene: 8. Germline V gene sequence: CDR1 MDHEN, CDR2 SYDVKM. The CDR3 region has the DNA TGTGCCAGCAGATCAGGACAGGGGGCGGTGGAGACCCAGTACTTC. This codes for CASRSGQGAVETQYF.

The chain recombines TRBV15 with TRBJ2-7; a possible D gene is TRBD1 (6 bases). Trimming shortened V by 0 bases and J by 1 base, and 7 bases separated the two germline ends. Germline assignment: CDR1 LNHNV and CDR2 YYDKDF (reference sequence). This CDR3 is built from 14 residues. The CDR3 DNA follows: TGTGCCACCAGCAGAGACAGGGGATCCTACGAGCAGTACTTC. Residues: CATSRDRGSYEQYF.

V is TRBV19 and J is TRBJ1-2; possibly TRBD1 for D (6 bases). The length of the CDR3 is 15 residues. Germline-derived CDR1 and CDR2 are LNHDA and SQIVND (reference sequence). The V end was cut by 6 bases, the J end by 4 bases, with 18 bases between. The CDR3 sequence: CASSRLRGPVYGYTF. The CDR3 coding sequence is TGTGCCAGTAGCCGCCTCAGGGGCCCGGTCTATGGCTACACCTTC.

CDR3 in DNA: TGCAGTGCTAGAGTAGGCGGGGCTGGGGCCAACGTCCTGACTTTC. As protein: CSARVGGAGANVLTF. The chain employs TRBV20-1 and TRBJ2-6; D is possibly TRBD2 (6 bases). V lost 1 base and J lost 2, with 9 bases in between. The CDR3 length is 15 residues. Per the germline V gene, CDR1 is DFQATT and CDR2 is SNEGSKA (reference sequence).

This clonotype showed up many times. This rearrangement joins TRBV2 to TRBJ1-5; D remains ambiguous. Trimming stripped 2 bases from V and 5 bases from J, with 7 bases between. This CDR3 has 13 residues. The V gene's germline CDR1 is SNHLY and CDR2 FYNNEI. As DNA, the CDR3 is TGTGCCAGCAGTGAATTAGGTGATCAGCCCCAGCATTTT. Encoded protein: CASSELGDQPQHF.

In its sample, this clonotype was seen many times. The rearrangement links TRBV20-1 to TRBJ2-1, with 7 bases aligning to TRBD2. Looked up from germline, CDR1 is DFQATT and CDR2 is SNEGSKA (reference sequence). V shed 5 bases, J shed 0 bases, and the junction held 4 bases outside the gene matches. This CDR3 is 14 amino acids long. The CDR3 DNA is TGCAGTGCTTTAAGCGGGATCTCCTACAATGAGCAGTTCTTC. As protein: CSALSGISYNEQFF.